The TCR beta chain under discussion was sequenced for a study of PD-1 blockade in classical Hodgkin lymphoma. Time point denoted: cycle 4 day 1 (C4D1), after 5 to 7 weeks of nivolumab. There was relapse after autologous stem cell transplantation in every patient, and there was variation in brentuximab vedotin exposure. Applied to thawed PBMCs, magnetic negative selection was the method used to isolate CD8+ T cells. Repertoires were generated with immunoSEQ multiplex PCR, while TCRdb's copy carries only in-frame clones and drops some. The sample yields about 20,000 clones, approximately 80% seen once. V lost 2 bases, J lost 11 bases, and 6 bases stayed unmatched. The CDR3 is 13 residues long. Germline V gives CDR1 MNHEY, CDR2 SMNVEV (reference sequence). Details on this clone: The sample holds other DNA sequences that translate to the same CDR3.

The origin of this receptor is a human donor with classical Hodgkin lymphoma. The chain combines TRBV27 with TRBJ1-1; 9 bases are a match to TRBD1. The source was CD8+ T cells from blood, collected before the fourth cycle of nivolumab. The CDR3 nucleotides read TGTGCCAGCAGTTTAGCGGGACAGGGTGACGCTTTCTTT. This encodes CASSLAGQGDAFF.